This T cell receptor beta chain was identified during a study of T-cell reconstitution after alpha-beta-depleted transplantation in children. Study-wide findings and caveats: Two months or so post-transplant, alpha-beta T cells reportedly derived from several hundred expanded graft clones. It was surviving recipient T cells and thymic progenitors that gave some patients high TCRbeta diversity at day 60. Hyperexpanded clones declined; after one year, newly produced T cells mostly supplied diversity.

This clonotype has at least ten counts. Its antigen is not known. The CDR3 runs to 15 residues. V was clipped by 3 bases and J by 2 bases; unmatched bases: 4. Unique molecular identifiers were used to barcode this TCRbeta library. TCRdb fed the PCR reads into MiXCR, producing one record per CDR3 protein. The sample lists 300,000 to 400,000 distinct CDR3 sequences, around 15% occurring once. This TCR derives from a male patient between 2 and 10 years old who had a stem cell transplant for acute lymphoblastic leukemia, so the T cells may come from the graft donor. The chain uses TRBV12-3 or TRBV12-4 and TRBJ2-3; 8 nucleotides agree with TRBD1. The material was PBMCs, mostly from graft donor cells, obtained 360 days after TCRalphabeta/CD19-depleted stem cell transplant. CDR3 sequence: CASSLGGQATDTQYF. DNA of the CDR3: TGTGCCAGCAGTTTGGGGGGACAGGCCACAGATACGCAGTATTTT.